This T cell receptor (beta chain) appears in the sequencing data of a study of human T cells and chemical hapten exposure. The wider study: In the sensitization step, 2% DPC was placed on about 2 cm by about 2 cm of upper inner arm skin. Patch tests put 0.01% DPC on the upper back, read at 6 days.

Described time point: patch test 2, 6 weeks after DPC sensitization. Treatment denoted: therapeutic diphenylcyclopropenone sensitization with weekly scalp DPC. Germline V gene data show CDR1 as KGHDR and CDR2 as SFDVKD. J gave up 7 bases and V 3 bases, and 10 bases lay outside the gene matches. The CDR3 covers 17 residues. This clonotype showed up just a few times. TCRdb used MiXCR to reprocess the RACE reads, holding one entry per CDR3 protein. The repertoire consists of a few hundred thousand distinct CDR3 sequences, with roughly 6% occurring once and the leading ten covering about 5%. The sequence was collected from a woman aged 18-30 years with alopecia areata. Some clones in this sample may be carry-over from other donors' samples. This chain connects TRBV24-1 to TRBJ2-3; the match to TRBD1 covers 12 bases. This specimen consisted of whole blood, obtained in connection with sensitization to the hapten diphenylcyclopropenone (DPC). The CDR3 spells CATSDTTGTGGMYTQYF. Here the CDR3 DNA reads TGTGCCACCAGTGATACTACCGGGACAGGGGGCATGTATACGCAGTATTTT.